This passage covers 14 T cell receptor beta chains from one sample sequenced in a study of T cells in narcolepsy. TCRdb's copy holds only in-frame clones and misses some; the assay was immunoSEQ multiplex PCR. The sample yields 20,000 to 30,000 clones, approximately 80% seen once. Input material: memory (CD45RA-) CD4+ T cells from blood. These receptors were taken from a human donor in good health.

The count of this clone is one. The chain uses TRBV6-5 and TRBJ1-2, with unresolved D. V was shortened by 0 bases and J by 1 base, with 9 bases between the two germline ends. The CDR3 contains 15 residues. Germline loops: CDR1 MNHEY, CDR2 SVGAGI. CDR3 DNA: TGTGCCAGCAGTTACTCGCGGGCTGTTAACTATGGCTACACCTTC. Translation gives CASSYSRAVNYGYTF.

This sequence joins TRBV7-3 and TRBJ2-3, with 7 bases that match TRBD1. Trimming at V came to 2 bases and at J to 1 base, leaving 0 bases not matched to a gene. The CDR3 loop spans 14 amino acids. Germline CDR1 is SGHTA and CDR2 is FQGTGA. The CDR3 region has the DNA TGTGCCAGCAGCTTACAGGGGGGCACAGATACGCAGTATTTT. It encodes CASSLQGGTDTQYF.

The V and J genes are TRBV7-2 and TRBJ1-6; perhaps TRBD1 as D (6 bases). The CDR3 totals 15 residues. Per the germline V gene, CDR1 is SGHTA and CDR2 is FQGNSA. The V end was cut by 3 bases, the J end by 6 bases, with 12 bases between. Written as DNA, the CDR3 is TGTGCCAGCAGCTTTCAGGGGCGCGTTAATTCACCCCTCCACTTT. Translating it yields CASSFQGRVNSPLHF.

The chain recombines TRBV4-3 with TRBJ2-7; TRBD2 agrees at 8 bases. The CDR3 contains 18 residues. V lost 0 bases to trimming and J lost 4 bases; unmatched junction nucleotides: 14. Germline V gene data show CDR1 as LGHNA and CDR2 as YSLEER. The CDR3 region has the DNA TGCGCCAGCAGCCAAGAACCGGACAGCGGGGGAACCTTTTACGAGCAGTACTTC. Encoded protein: CASSQEPDSGGTFYEQYF.

This chain joins TRBV9 and TRBJ2-7, with a weak D call TRBD1 (6 bases). The CDR3 covers 14 residues. CDR1 is SGDLS and CDR2 is YYNGEE in the germline V gene. Trimming stripped 7 bases from V and 2 bases from J, with 16 bases between. DNA for the CDR3: TGTGCCAGCCAACCAGGGGCAGGGACCTACGAGCAGTACTTC. Encoded protein: CASQPGAGTYEQYF.

The V and J genes are TRBV23-1 and TRBJ2-4; TRBD2 matches at 10 bases. TRBV23-1 is sorted into the ORF group, with uncertain function. V lost 8 bases and J lost 5; bases outside the gene matches: 12. This CDR3 comprises 16 residues. CDR3 sequence: CASGGLADRGENIQYF. CDR3 DNA sequence: TGCGCCAGCGGCGGACTAGCGGATCGTGGGGAAAACATTCAGTACTTC.

V usage is TRBV5-6 and J usage is TRBJ1-5; D perhaps matches TRBD1 (6 bases). In germline, CDR1 is SGHDT, CDR2 YYEEEE. The CDR3 consists of 13 residues. The V and J ends lost 3 bases and 9 bases respectively, with 13 bases between them. In DNA form, the CDR3 reads TGTGCCAGCAGCTACTCGGGGGCGGCGCCCCAGCATTTT. Translation: CASSYSGAAPQHF.

The chain is built from TRBV10-3 and TRBJ1-2, with a possible D match to TRBD1 (6 bases). The CDR3 has 14 amino acids. Germline values: CDR1 ENHRY, CDR2 SYGVKD. Trimming cost V 10 bases and J 4 bases, with 19 bases left between them. The CDR3 DNA follows: TGTGCCACTCAGTTGGGGGGCCCTGGCTATGGCTACACCTTC. Its protein product is CATQLGGPGYGYTF.

This clone was detected a few times. This chain links TRBV10-3 with TRBJ1-2, with D perhaps matching TRBD1 (5 bases). The CDR3 has 14 residues. The V and J ends lost 3 bases and 8 bases respectively, with 16 bases between them. The germline gives CDR1 ENHRY, CDR2 SYGVKD. CDR3 protein: CAISDSNGGIGYTF. The DNA for the CDR3 is TGTGCCATCAGTGACTCCAACGGGGGGATCGGCTACACCTTC.

This chain connects TRBV28 to TRBJ2-1, with 13 bases lining up with TRBD2. Trimming cost V 5 bases and J 9 bases; bases outside gene matches: 4. The CDR3 loop spans 14 amino acids. The germline V gene has CDR1 MDHEN and CDR2 SYDVKM. This CDR3 reads CASSPGLAGTEQFF. CDR3 coding DNA: TGTGCCAGCAGTCCGGGACTAGCGGGAACTGAGCAGTTCTTC.

This chain connects TRBV7-8 to TRBJ2-1, with 7 nucleotides matching TRBD1. Germline values: CDR1 SGHVS, CDR2 FQNEAQ. With V trimmed by 4 bases and J by 2 bases, 5 bases remained unmatched. CDR3 size: 15 residues. The CDR3 DNA is TGTGCCAGCAGCTCCGGGGACAGACCCTACAATGAGCAGTTCTTC. This translates into CASSSGDRPYNEQFF.

The chain couples TRBV5-1 to TRBJ2-5; D is possibly TRBD1 or TRBD2 (5 bases each). This CDR3 spans 14 amino acids. Between the trimmed V and J ends, which lost 4 bases and 4 bases, there was a span of 14 bases. CDR1 SGHRS and CDR2 YFSETQ come from the germline V gene. In DNA form, the CDR3 reads TGCGCCAGCAGCCCTGTCCCGGGGACAGAGACCCAGTACTTC. Encoded protein: CASSPVPGTETQYF.

This clone was recorded a few times. The chain joins TRBV30 to TRBJ1-2, with D possibly matching TRBD1 (6 bases). The V and J ends lost 2 bases and 8 bases respectively, with 9 bases between them. Germline V lookup: CDR1 GTSNPN, CDR2 SVGIG (reference sequence). There are 11 residues in the CDR3. This chain's CDR3 is CAWSTGYGYTF. Written as DNA, the CDR3 is TGTGCCTGGAGTACAGGGTACGGCTACACCTTC.

Remarks on this clone: In the same sample, other DNA sequences code for this CDR3. The rearrangement uses TRBV7-3 and TRBJ2-3, with TRBD2 matching 8 bases. This CDR3 is built from 13 residues. The germline gives CDR1 SGHTA, CDR2 FQGTGA. Germline trimming cut 5 bases from V and 6 bases from J; bases unmatched to any gene: 4. CDR3 bases: TGTGCCAGCAGCCTCCGGGAGGGGGATACGCAGTATTTT. Translation gives CASSLREGDTQYF. Combining the CDR3 with reference TRBV7-3 and TRBJ2-3 gives the whole variable domain GAGVSQTPSNKVTEKGKYVELRCDPISGHTALYWYRQSLGQGPEFLIYFQGTGAADDSGLPNDRFFAVRPEGSVSTLKIQRTERGDSAVYLCASSLREGDTQYFGPGTRLTVL.